A selection of T cell receptor beta chains follows, all from one sample in a study of blood T cell repertoires in COVID-19. Data came from immunoSEQ multiplex PCR; TCRdb stores just in-frame clones and leaves some out. The sample records roughly 130,000 clones, around nine tenths being singletons. Sequencing was performed on peripheral blood. These receptors all come from a man in his fifties with active COVID-19. The CDR3 runs from the conserved cysteine through the conserved F or W. A D gene is named only where the DNA matches it firmly. Size is omitted from some rows. Given values are once, few, many or a class for expanded clones.

CDR3 DNA,CDR3 protein,D gene,clone size,J gene,V gene
TGTGCCAGCACCCCTAGAGTGCTGTACACAGATACGCAGTATTTT,CASTPRVLYTDTQYF,NA,NA,TRBJ2-3,TRBV3-1/TRBV3-2
TGTGCCACCAGCCCCCGGGACGGGGGAAGCACAGATACGCAGTATTTT,CATSPRDGGSTDTQYF,NA,NA,TRBJ2-3,TRBV15
TGTGCCAGCAGCAAAAGCAGAGGGCCCTACAATGAGCAGTTCTTC,CASSKSRGPYNEQFF,NA,NA,TRBJ2-1,TRBV3-1/TRBV3-2
TGTGCCAGCAGTGACCCGGGACAGGGTACCACCGGGGAGCTGTTTTTT,CASSDPGQGTTGELFF,TRBD1,NA,TRBJ2-2,TRBV25-1
TGCGCCAGCAGCTTGGACCGACAGGGCCCGAGGGAGCAGTACTTC,CASSLDRQGPREQYF,TRBD1,NA,TRBJ2-7,TRBV5-1
TGTGCCAGGGGGACAGAGAACACTGAAGCTTTCTTT,CARGTENTEAFF,TRBD1,NA,TRBJ1-1,TRBV19
TGTGCCAGCAGTGAAAGACTAGCGGGCACAGATACGCAGTATTTT,CASSERLAGTDTQYF,TRBD2,NA,TRBJ2-3,TRBV25-1
TGTGCCAGCTCACCAGTTTTACAGGGAAAGGTCGCTGAAGCTTTCTTT,CASSPVLQGKVAEAFF,NA,few,TRBJ1-1,TRBV18
TGTGCCAGCAGTGAATCGGGGTACGCTGAAGCTTTCTTT,CASSESGYAEAFF,NA,NA,TRBJ1-1,TRBV6-4
TGTGCCACCAGTGATTTCGGCCGTACAGGGCCTAATCAGCCCCAGCATTTT,CATSDFGRTGPNQPQHF,NA,NA,TRBJ1-5,TRBV24-1
TGTGCAAGTCGCTTGATACAGCGGGAGTTAGATGAGCAGTTCTTC,CASRLIQRELDEQFF,NA,NA,TRBJ2-1,TRBV12-2
TGTGCCAGCAGCGCAGGGGGCACGAACACTGAAGCTTTCTTT,CASSAGGTNTEAFF,TRBD1,NA,TRBJ1-1,TRBV6-5
TGTGCCAGCAGTCACGACGGACAGGGGGAAAACACCATATATTTT,CASSHDGQGENTIYF,TRBD1,NA,TRBJ1-3,TRBV7-9
TGCAGCTCCTCGGACAGGGACTCCTACGAGCAGTACTTC,CSSSDRDSYEQYF,TRBD1,NA,TRBJ2-7,TRBV29-1
TGCGCCAGCAGTTTTACAGGGGGCATTGGAAACACCATATATTTT,CASSFTGGIGNTIYF,TRBD1,NA,TRBJ1-3,TRBV5-1
TGTGCCAGCAGCTCAGGACTAGCGCGTTACAATGAGCAGTTCTTC,CASSSGLARYNEQFF,TRBD2,NA,TRBJ2-1,TRBV11-2
TGTGCCAGCAGTGAATCCGGGGGGGCTAATGAAAAACTGTTTTTT,CASSESGGANEKLFF,NA,NA,TRBJ1-4,TRBV25-1
TGCGCCAGCAGCCAGGTCATAGGGGGTGCCACTGAAGCTTTCTTT,CASSQVIGGATEAFF,NA,few,TRBJ1-1,TRBV5-1
TGTGCCAGCCCGTCCGGGGGGGGTGGAGAGACCCAGTACTTC,CASPSGGGGETQYF,TRBD2,NA,TRBJ2-5,TRBV7-9
TGTGCCAGCAGCCCGGGGGGCCCCCTCGAGCAGTACTTC,CASSPGGPLEQYF,NA,NA,TRBJ2-7,TRBV13
TGCAGTGCTAGTCGGGGAAAAGGAGGAGGCACAGATACGCAGTATTTT,CSASRGKGGGTDTQYF,NA,NA,TRBJ2-3,TRBV20-1
TGTGCCAGCAACACAGGGTGGCGGAGCAATCAGCCCCAGCATTTT,CASNTGWRSNQPQHF,NA,few,TRBJ1-5,TRBV6-5
TGCGCCAGCAGCCGAGAACGGACTCTTGTGCAGGCTACGCAGTATTTT,CASSRERTLVQATQYF,NA,NA,TRBJ2-3,TRBV4-1
TGTGCCTGGAGTGACCCCCGTCAGGACAGGTCTGACTCTGGGGCCAACGTCCTGACTTTC,CAWSDPRQDRSDSGANVLTF,TRBD1,NA,TRBJ2-6,TRBV30
TGTGCCAGCAGCCCGGAGCGGGAGTACTACAATGAGCAGTTCTTC,CASSPEREYYNEQFF,TRBD2,NA,TRBJ2-1,TRBV4-2
TGTGCCAGTAGTGAGGGACAGGCGGATCAGCCCCAGCATTTT,CASSEGQADQPQHF,TRBD1,NA,TRBJ1-5,TRBV19
TGTGCCACCAGCAGAGATCGCGACTCCTATAATTCACCCCTCCACTTT,CATSRDRDSYNSPLHF,NA,NA,TRBJ1-6,TRBV15
TGTGCCAGCAGCTTTGTGGGACAGAGTAACAATGAGCAGTTCTTC,CASSFVGQSNNEQFF,TRBD1,NA,TRBJ2-1,TRBV11-2
TGTGCCAGCAGCCTGGGGACTAGCGGGAGTCTTAACACAGATACGCAGTATTTT,CASSLGTSGSLNTDTQYF,TRBD2,NA,TRBJ2-3,TRBV7-2
TGTGCCCCAAGGAGAGGGAGCAATCAGCCCCAGCATTTT,CAPRRGSNQPQHF,NA,NA,TRBJ1-5,TRBV30
TGTGCCATCGGGGCCATGAACACTGAAGCTTTCTTT,CAIGAMNTEAFF,NA,NA,TRBJ1-1,TRBV10-3
TGCGCCAGCAGTGCGACTAGCGGGGGCCTCACAGATACGCAGTATTTT,CASSATSGGLTDTQYF,TRBD2,NA,TRBJ2-3,TRBV10-1
TGTGCCAGCATTACAGAAACTGGGGCCAACGTCCTGACTTTC,CASITETGANVLTF,NA,NA,TRBJ2-6,TRBV6-5
TGCGCCAGCAGCAAGGGACAGGAGTTCACAGATACGCAGTATTTT,CASSKGQEFTDTQYF,TRBD1,NA,TRBJ2-3,TRBV5-1
TGTGCCAGCAGCTTACAGGGGTCCTACAATGAGCAGTTCTTC,CASSLQGSYNEQFF,TRBD1,few,TRBJ2-1,TRBV5-6
TGTGCCAGCAGCCCCGAGCTGCGTTTGAACACCGGGGAGCTGTTTTTT,CASSPELRLNTGELFF,NA,NA,TRBJ2-2,TRBV5-6
TGTGCCAGCAGCCAGAACAGCTATGGCTACACCTTC,CASSQNSYGYTF,NA,NA,TRBJ1-2,TRBV3-1/TRBV3-2
TGTGCCAGCAGTGAACAACTTAGCAATCAGCCCCAGCATTTT,CASSEQLSNQPQHF,NA,NA,TRBJ1-5,TRBV2
TGTGCCAGCAGCCAAGACTGGCGGGGGGCCGTTCAGACCCAGTACTTC,CASSQDWRGAVQTQYF,TRBD2,NA,TRBJ2-5,TRBV14
TGTGCCAGCAGTTCCGGCGGGGGGCGCTCAGATACGCAGTATTTT,CASSSGGGRSDTQYF,TRBD2,NA,TRBJ2-3,TRBV14
TGTGCCAGCTCACGGGACAGGTCTACTGAAGCTTTCTTT,CASSRDRSTEAFF,TRBD1,NA,TRBJ1-1,TRBV18
TGCGCCAGCAGCTCCGGGAACCTTTACGAGCAGTACTTC,CASSSGNLYEQYF,NA,NA,TRBJ2-7,TRBV10-1
TGTGCCAGCAGCCAAGGTGTCGGGGGACGGGAAAAACTGTTTTTT,CASSQGVGGREKLFF,NA,NA,TRBJ1-4,TRBV3-1/TRBV3-2
TGTGCCAGCAGCTTAGGTCAGGGGTCCTACAATGAGCAGTTCTTC,CASSLGQGSYNEQFF,NA,NA,TRBJ2-1,TRBV7-9
TGTGCCAGCCGCACAGGTTCATCGAATTTGAACACTGAAGCTTTCTTT,CASRTGSSNLNTEAFF,NA,NA,TRBJ1-1,TRBV3-1/TRBV3-2
TGTGCCAGCAGTGAAGCGACAGGGAGGGAGACCCAGTACTTC,CASSEATGRETQYF,NA,NA,TRBJ2-5,TRBV6-1